One TCR beta chain is described in this entry. Its target is not known. The entry originates in a study of lymphopenia after photon versus proton radiotherapy. General study results and limits: Proton therapy kept repertoires fairly stable, unlike photons, which gained effector/memory cells. Post-nadir diversity loss with photons came from oligoclonal expansion, particularly CD8+ Temra cells.

Sequenced by immunoSEQ multiplex PCR; TCRdb stores in-frame clones only, minus some. Seen here are roughly 30,000 clones, about 93% observed once, and the top ten hold about 0.66%. This receptor was obtained from a woman aged 50 to 60 with cholangiocarcinoma. The sequenced sample was peripheral blood, obtained from a patient treated with photon-based radiotherapy.

DNA of the CDR3: TGTGCCAGCCGTAGGACTAGCGGGGTCACAGATACGCAGTATTTT. Protein: CASRRTSGVTDTQYF. The V gene is TRBV7-2, the J gene TRBJ2-3; 12 nucleotides align to TRBD2. The ends lost 8 bases at V and 2 bases at J; junction bases unmatched: 5. CDR1 and CDR2 (germline): SGHTA, FQGNSA. The CDR3 has 15 residues.